A selection of T cell receptor beta chains follows, all from one sample in a study of blood T cells in healthy people across ages. From the 5' RACE reads, TCRdb called clonotypes with MiXCR, one entry per CDR3 protein. The sample lists fewer than 600,000 distinct CDR3 sequences, roughly a quarter occurring once. A further study also used this sample, focusing on T cells of mothers and their children.

Sequencing was done on a sample of blood. The receptor source for this set is a boy aged 2 to 9 in good health. The CDR3 runs from the conserved cysteine through the conserved F or W. Fields, in order: V gene, D gene, J gene, clone size, CDR3 DNA, CDR3 protein. The D gene is left open where the match is weak. Not every row has a clone size; where given, it reads once, few, many or a size class.

>TRBV28|NA|TRBJ2-3|few
TGTGCCAGCAGTCGAAGGACTACCGATACGCAGTATTTT
CASSRRTTDTQYF
>TRBV10-2|TRBD2|TRBJ2-1|NA
TGCGCCAGCAGTGTAGCGGGAGGGATCTACAATGAGCAGTTCTTC
CASSVAGGIYNEQFF
>TRBV5-5|NA|TRBJ1-1|NA
TGTGCCAGCAGCTTGTGGGGCCGTAACACTGAAGCTTTCTTT
CASSLWGRNTEAFF
>TRBV20-1|NA|TRBJ2-5|NA
TGCAGTGCTAGAGAACTGATGGGGGAGACCCAGTACTTC
CSARELMGETQYF
>TRBV9|NA|TRBJ2-3|few
TGTGCCAGCAGCGTAGATGGGGGGTCAAATACGCAGTATTTT
CASSVDGGSNTQYF
>TRBV6-1|NA|TRBJ1-5|NA
TGTGCCAGCAGTGAAGAGGTCTATAGCAATCAGCCCCAGCATTTT
CASSEEVYSNQPQHF
>TRBV6-5|TRBD2|TRBJ2-1|NA
TGTGCCAGCAGTTACTCACCTAGCGGACACAATGGGCAGTTCTTC
CASSYSPSGHNGQFF
>TRBV7-3|TRBD1|TRBJ1-6|NA
TGTGCCAGCAGCTTGCCGGGACAGGGTAACTATTCACCCCTCCACTTT
CASSLPGQGNYSPLHF
>TRBV4-1|TRBD1|TRBJ2-7|NA
TGCGCCAGCAGCCAAGGTCCACAGGGGACGGACGAGCAGTACTTC
CASSQGPQGTDEQYF
>TRBV7-3|TRBD1|TRBJ1-1|NA
TGTGCCAGCAGCATAACAGGGGTGAACACTGAAGCTTTCTTT
CASSITGVNTEAFF
>TRBV11-2|NA|TRBJ2-7|NA
TGTGCCAGCAGCTTAGACGCAGTTAGCTCCTACGAGCAGTACTTC
CASSLDAVSSYEQYF
>TRBV20-1|NA|TRBJ2-4|NA
TGCAGTGCTAGAGTCGCAAACAAAAACATTCAGTACTTC
CSARVANKNIQYF
>TRBV6-1|NA|TRBJ2-3|few
TGTGCCAGCAGAGAGTCCCTCACAGATACGCAGTATTTT
CASRESLTDTQYF
>TRBV11-2|NA|TRBJ2-4|few
TGTGCCAGCAGCTCCCCACAGGAGGGGGTTGGGGCCAAAAACATTCAGTACTTC
CASSSPQEGVGAKNIQYF
>TRBV5-1|TRBD2|TRBJ2-1|NA
TGCGCCAGCAGCTTGGGAGGGCTAGCGGCAACCTACAATGAGCAGTTCTTC
CASSLGGLAATYNEQFF
>TRBV7-2|TRBD2|TRBJ2-5|NA
TGTGCCAGCAGCTTAGTCCCTAGCGGTATGGAAGAGACCCAGTACTTC
CASSLVPSGMEETQYF
>TRBV12-3/TRBV12-4|NA|TRBJ1-5|few
TGTGCCAGCAGTCAGGGTCAGGGGAGCAATCAGCCCCAGCATTTT
CASSQGQGSNQPQHF
>TRBV6-5|NA|TRBJ1-6|few
TGTGCCAGCAGACAGGGAGTAATTTCACCCCTCCACTTT
CASRQGVISPLHF
>TRBV7-9|NA|TRBJ1-4|few
TGTGCCAGCAGCCCTGTGGGGGATGAAAAACTGTTTTTT
CASSPVGDEKLFF
>TRBV2|TRBD2|TRBJ2-1|few
TGTGCCAGCAGAAAGAGCGGGAGGGCCTCCTACAATGAGCAGTTCTTC
CASRKSGRASYNEQFF
>TRBV7-6|NA|TRBJ2-7|few
TGTGCCAGCAGCTTAGCCGTGGGCCACTCCTACGAGCAGTACTTC
CASSLAVGHSYEQYF
>TRBV6-5|TRBD2|TRBJ2-3|NA
TGTGCCAGCAGTCGGGACTATTTCGCAGATACGCAGTATTTT
CASSRDYFADTQYF
>TRBV11-2|TRBD1|TRBJ1-1|NA
TGTGCCAGCAGCCGAGGGGGCGCCGGTGAAGCTTTCTTT
CASSRGGAGEAFF